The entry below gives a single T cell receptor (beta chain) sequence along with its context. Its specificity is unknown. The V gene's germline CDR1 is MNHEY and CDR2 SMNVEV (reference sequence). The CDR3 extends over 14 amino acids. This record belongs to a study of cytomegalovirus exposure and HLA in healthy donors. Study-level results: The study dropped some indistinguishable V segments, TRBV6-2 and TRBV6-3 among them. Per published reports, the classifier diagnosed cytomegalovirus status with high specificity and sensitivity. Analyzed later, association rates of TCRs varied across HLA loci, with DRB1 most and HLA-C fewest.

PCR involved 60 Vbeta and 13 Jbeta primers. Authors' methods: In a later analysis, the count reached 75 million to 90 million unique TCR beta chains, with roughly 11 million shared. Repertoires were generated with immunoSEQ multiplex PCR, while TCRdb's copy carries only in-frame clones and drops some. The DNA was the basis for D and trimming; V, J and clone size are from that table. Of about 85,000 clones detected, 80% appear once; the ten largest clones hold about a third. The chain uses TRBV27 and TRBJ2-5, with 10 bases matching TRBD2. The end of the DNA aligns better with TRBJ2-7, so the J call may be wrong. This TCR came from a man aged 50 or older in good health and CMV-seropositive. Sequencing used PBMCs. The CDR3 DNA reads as TGTGCCAGCAGTCCTGGGACTAGCGCCTACGAGCAGTACTTC. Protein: CASSPGTSAYEQYF.